This T cell receptor beta chain was identified during a study of shared clonotypes between healthy human individuals. Overall study: Each donor's CD4 naive and CD4 memory cells filled three plates apiece, CD8 naive two, and CD8 memory one.

TCRdb's table, derived via immunoSEQ multiplex PCR, lists solely in-frame clones and lacks some. Among approximately 2,000,000 clones listed, about nine tenths were seen once. This CDR3 contains 15 residues. CDR1 and CDR2 from the germline V gene are MNHEY and SVGAGI. V lost 2 bases and J 0 bases, leaving 10 bases between the germline ends. The V and J genes are TRBV6-5 and TRBJ1-1; D gene unclear. Sequencing input: naive CD4+ T cells from PBMCs. Subset: CD45RA+ positively selected. This clonotype was obtained from a man aged 18 to 30 in good health. Some clones in this sample may be carry-over from other donors' samples. As DNA, the CDR3 is TGTGCCAGCAGTTACCGAGGCGGGGTGAACACTGAAGCTTTCTTT. This codes for CASSYRGGVNTEAFF.